This T cell receptor beta chain was found in a study of PD-1 blockade in classical Hodgkin lymphoma. The time point: newly diagnosed, previously untreated cHL patient sample. Negative magnetic selection isolated CD4+ T cells from thawed PBMCs. What served as comparison were PBMCs in newly diagnosed, untreated classical Hodgkin lymphoma. The study's findings and limits: Undefined causes, possibly disease activity or prior therapy, underlie the repertoire differences. When set against healthy donors, newly diagnosed patients were reported to show lower baseline TCR diversity.

Germline V gives CDR1 SEHNR, CDR2 FQNEAQ (reference sequence). This CDR3 region has 13 residues. V shed 6 bases and J shed 4 bases, with 12 bases lying between them. A remark on this clone: Its antigen is unidentified.

This table comes from immunoSEQ multiplex PCR, and its TCRdb copy is limited to in-frame clones, with some not included. Among about 20,000 clones listed, roughly 89% were seen once. This clonotype was obtained from a human donor with classical Hodgkin lymphoma. The sequenced material came from CD4+ T cells from blood. The chain has TRBV7-9 and TRBJ2-5; D is tentatively TRBD1 or TRBD2 (6 bases each). The CDR3 DNA is TGTGCCAGCAGGGAGGGGGTACGAGAGACCCAGTACTTC. It encodes CASREGVRETQYF.